The TCR beta chain described here comes from a study of identical twins. Trimming took 5 bases from V and 0 from J; bases not matched to a gene: 4. Germline values: CDR1 SEHNR, CDR2 FQNEAQ (reference sequence). There are 15 residues in the CDR3. TCRdb used MiXCR to reprocess the 5' RACE reads, holding one entry per CDR3 protein. The table shows approximately 220,000 distinct CDR3 sequences, with 6.5% to 9% occurring only once. This clonotype was seen many times. These data were also reused for a study on yellow fever vaccine responses in identical twins.

This sequence joins TRBV7-9 and TRBJ2-1; 7 nucleotides agree with TRBD1. This TCR was sampled from a woman between 18 and 29 years old in good health. The source material was CD8+ T cells sorted from blood. The CDR3 is CASSQRDSSYNEQFF. CDR3 sequence (DNA): TGTGCCAGCAGCCAAAGGGACAGCTCCTACAATGAGCAGTTCTTC.